This T cell receptor (beta chain) was found in a study of blood T cells in healthy people across ages. Study-level results: There was a strong correlation between TCR beta diversity and naive T cell percentage. In the absence of known donor CMV status, changes in expanded clonotypes were possibly confounded.

Trimming at V came to 3 bases and at J to 7 bases, leaving 4 bases not matched to a gene. The length of the CDR3 is 14 residues. Germline V gene data show CDR1 as SGHTA and CDR2 as FQGNSA. Points on this clonotype: Its specificity is not known.

Each donor supplied around 9.9 milliliters of peripheral blood. A sample-barcoded 5' primer and a J-beta primer mix were used in a second PCR of about 7 to 11 cycles. TCRdb re-derived calls from the 5' RACE reads in MiXCR, one entry per CDR3 protein. The table has some 900,000 distinct CDR3 sequences, around 49% seen once. The clonotype comes from a man aged 25 to 40 in good health. The sequenced sample consisted of blood. The V call is TRBV7-2, the J call TRBJ1-2; TRBD1 matches 11 bases. CDR3 nucleotides: TGTGCCAGCAGCTTCGGGACAGGGGGTCTTGGCTACACCTTC. It yields the protein CASSFGTGGLGYTF.